This entry describes one T cell receptor beta chain. Its antigen has not been determined. One base away there is no much larger clone; base qualities are not given. Counted from cysteine to phenylalanine, this CDR3 has 15 amino acids. The only DNA kept is the CDR3, 45 bases in frame from the first base. Via the germline V gene, CDR1 is SGHDT and CDR2 YYEEEE. V is reduced by 6 bases and J by 7 bases, leaving a spacing of 22 bases between them. These data originate in a study of blood T cell repertoires in COVID-19 (TCRdb year 2020). With respect to the entire study: The collaborator samples originated in the United States, Italy and Spain and spanned the acute and convalescent phases of COVID-19. Sample metadata almost always included a de-identified subject ID, COVID-19 status, age in years and sex. The material from the prospective study consisted of cDNA or gDNA derived from T cells, B-cell-depleted T cells, or PBMCs. HLA class I and class II types, where available, came from metadata supplied by the sample provider rather than from assay-based typing. Subjects who had been exposed to COVID-19, were actively infected with it, or had recovered from it provided the deeply sampled blood TCRbeta repertoires that made up the dataset. The repertoires were released in a freely available public database meant as a resource for research on the immune response to SARS-CoV-2. The samples were drawn from the first 160 participants of the ongoing ImmuneRACE study and from 950 to 1,500 subjects provided by 6 global collaborators. Summary of the overall study and its limitations: How much clinical and demographic metadata was included differed by source and by participant, and the metadata was provided uncurated.

Each collaborating institution followed its own protocols to collect whole blood in K2EDTA tubes. For TCRbeta analysis, collaborators shipped samples in one of three forms: frozen whole blood, isolated PBMCs, or DNA extracted from either of those sample types. TCRbeta CDR3 regions were amplified from genomic DNA using the immunoSEQ Assay, a bias-controlled multiplex PCR. In the authors' own workflow: Nucleated cell counts per sample were estimated from amplification of reference gene primers within the assay. To quantify the absolute abundance of each unique TCRbeta CDR3 rearrangement, sequence reads were collapsed and filtered. For each sample, productive Simpson clonality was calculated by taking the square root of Simpson's diversity index across productive rearrangements. In TCRdb, the immuneACCESS table is reduced to in-frame sequences with V and J assigned. These tables do not hold every clone; where another copy was compared, an unresolved V gene accounts for under half, and the others remain unexplained. The V and J calls and clone size are taken from that table; D and trimming were inferred from the DNA. The table for this sample lists about 150,000 clones; 80% to 90% of them were counted only once. The ten largest clones add up to roughly 3.5% of the sample.

The sequence was collected from a man in his 70s with acute or convalescent COVID-19. The rearrangement combines TRBV5-6 with TRBJ2-5, and the D gene may be TRBD1, 6 bases matching. Sequences were obtained from peripheral blood. The CDR3 protein is CASTSTGVAQVTQYF. The nucleotide sequence reads TGTGCCAGCACCTCGACAGGAGTCGCCCAGGTGACCCAGTACTTC.